Listed below are T cell receptor beta chains from one sample, sequenced in a study of T cell responses to AZD1222 COVID-19 vaccine. Profiled with immunoSEQ multiplex PCR; TCRdb holds only in-frame clones, not every one. Of more than 95,000 clones in the sample, around nine tenths were seen once. Sample: peripheral blood, taken on day 0 of AZD1222 vaccination. The receptors shown here come from an adult in good health. Each CDR3 is given with its conserved first and last residue. A D gene is named only where the DNA matches it firmly. Some rows have no size entry. The others give once, few or many, or a class for an expanded clone.

TGTGCCATACAAACCTGGGGAGACAGGGGCACAGGAGGCTATGGCTACACCTTC,CAIQTWGDRGTGGYGYTF,TRBD1,TRBV10-3,TRBJ1-2,.
TGTGCCAGTACGAGGAGGAATTCACCCCTCCACTTT,CASTRRNSPLHF,.,TRBV11-3,TRBJ1-6,.
TGTGCCAGCAGCTTAAGGGTGAACACCGGGGAGCTGTTTTTT,CASSLRVNTGELFF,.,TRBV7-7,TRBJ2-2,.
TGTGCCAGCAGCTTAGGACAGAGGGGCTACACCTTC,CASSLGQRGYTF,.,TRBV5-4,TRBJ1-2,.
TGTGCCAGTAGTTTTAGTGGAAACACCATATATTTT,CASSFSGNTIYF,.,TRBV19,TRBJ1-3,.
TGTGCCACCCTCGGGACTAGCGGGACCGTCTCAGAGACCCAGTACTTC,CATLGTSGTVSETQYF,TRBD2,TRBV7-6,TRBJ2-5,.
TGTGCCAGCAGCTCCCGGGCAGGGCGGAACGAGCAGTACTTC,CASSSRAGRNEQYF,.,TRBV7-2,TRBJ2-7,.
TGTGCCAGCAGCGTAGGGGGCTGGGAGGTTACTGAAGCTTTCTTT,CASSVGGWEVTEAFF,.,TRBV9,TRBJ1-1,once
TGTGCCAGCAAGGCCGGGACAGGGTGGTACGAGCAGTACTTC,CASKAGTGWYEQYF,TRBD1,TRBV6-5,TRBJ2-7,.
TGTGCCAGCAGCTTGGGACAGCGGGTGAGGACAGATACGCAGTATTTT,CASSLGQRVRTDTQYF,.,TRBV11-2,TRBJ2-3,.
TGTGCCAGCCGGGCTAACTATGGCTACACCTTC,CASRANYGYTF,.,TRBV9,TRBJ1-2,.
TGTGCCAGCAGCTTAACGGGACGGAGCTCTGGGGCCAACGTCCTGACTTTC,CASSLTGRSSGANVLTF,.,TRBV7-3,TRBJ2-6,.
TGTGCCACCAGCAGAGATCGGTTTAATGCGGTCACTGAAGCTTTCTTT,CATSRDRFNAVTEAFF,.,TRBV15,TRBJ1-1,.
TGTGCCAGCAGTAACCTGAACACCGGGGAGCTGTTTTTT,CASSNLNTGELFF,.,TRBV6-4,TRBJ2-2,.
TGTGCCAGCAGTCCCAACGGACAGGGCCGTAACGAGCAGTACTTC,CASSPNGQGRNEQYF,TRBD1,TRBV6-6,TRBJ2-7,.
TGTGCCAGCAGTTTCGTAGCGGGAGGGGACGAGCAGTACTTC,CASSFVAGGDEQYF,TRBD2,TRBV28,TRBJ2-7,.
TGTGCCAGCAGTGGGACGGCGCTGAACACCGGGGAGCTGTTTTTT,CASSGTALNTGELFF,.,TRBV2,TRBJ2-2,.
TGTGCCAGCAGTGATCAAGACAGGGCCAATCAGCCCCAGCATTTT,CASSDQDRANQPQHF,TRBD1,TRBV6-1,TRBJ1-5,.
TGTGCCAGCAGCTTAGCAGGGCAGAGCACAGATACGCAGTATTTT,CASSLAGQSTDTQYF,.,TRBV7-9,TRBJ2-3,.
TGCAGCGCCCCGGGACAGGGAGCTTATGGCTACACCTTC,CSAPGQGAYGYTF,TRBD1,TRBV29-1,TRBJ1-2,once
TGTGCCAGCAGCCCCCCTCTGGCGGGGATCTACAATGAGCAGTTCTTC,CASSPPLAGIYNEQFF,.,TRBV11-3,TRBJ2-1,.
TGTGCCAGCAGCTTGGTTCCAACTGGCACTGAAGCTTTCTTT,CASSLVPTGTEAFF,.,TRBV5-6,TRBJ1-1,.
TGTGCCGGCAACAGGGGATTTAATCAGCCCCAGCATTTT,CAGNRGFNQPQHF,TRBD1,TRBV6-5,TRBJ1-5,.
TGTGCCATCATTTCGGACAGCTCCTACGAGCAGTACTTC,CAIISDSSYEQYF,.,TRBV10-3,TRBJ2-7,once
TGTGCCAGCAGCCCCAACGGACAGGGCCGGGGGCAGCCCCAGCATTTT,CASSPNGQGRGQPQHF,TRBD1,TRBV5-5,TRBJ1-5,once
TGTGCCAGCAGCCCCAGCCCAACTAATGAAAAACTGTTTTTT,CASSPSPTNEKLFF,.,TRBV3-1/TRBV3-2,TRBJ1-4,.
TGCAGCGTGGGGACAGTCGGAGCTTTCTTT,CSVGTVGAFF,TRBD1,TRBV29-1,TRBJ1-1,once
TGTGCCAGCAGTGACACTAGCGGGAGGCCGTACAATGAGCAGTTCTTC,CASSDTSGRPYNEQFF,TRBD2,TRBV6-4,TRBJ2-1,few